The rows below give T cell receptor beta chains drawn from one sample of a study of multiple sclerosis patients with progressive multifocal leukoencephalopathy. Sequenced by immunoSEQ multiplex PCR; TCRdb stores in-frame clones only, minus some. Of under 35,000 clones in the sample, about 91% were seen once. The material sequenced was PBMCs. All receptors derive from a man aged 25 to 40 with multiple sclerosis. CDR3s include the opening cysteine and the closing phenylalanine or tryptophan. The order of the fields is CDR3 protein, CDR3 DNA, clone size, D gene, V gene, J gene. A D gene is named only where the DNA matches it firmly. Some rows mark clone size as missing; the rest say once, few, many or name a class of expanded clone.

CASSQKWTSGTDEQYF,TGCGCCAGCAGCCAAAAGTGGACTAGCGGGACCGACGAGCAGTACTTC,once,TRBD2,TRBV4-1,TRBJ2-7
CASSLAGENQETQYF,TGTGCCAGCAGCTTAGCAGGGGAGAACCAAGAGACCCAGTACTTC,-,-,TRBV11-2,TRBJ2-5
CATSRGVLMNTEAFF,TGTGCCACCAGCAGAGGAGTGCTTATGAACACTGAAGCTTTCTTT,-,-,TRBV15,TRBJ1-1
CASSFRQISLSGANVLTF,TGTGCCAGCAGCTTCAGGCAGATCTCACTCTCAGGGGCCAACGTCCTGACTTTC,-,-,TRBV5-6,TRBJ2-6
CASSLQQGAYEQYF,TGTGCCAGCAGCCTCCAACAGGGGGCCTACGAGCAGTACTTC,few,TRBD1,TRBV6-5,TRBJ2-7
CASSGAGTGGYEQYF,TGTGCCAGCTCTGGGGCCGGGACAGGGGGCTACGAGCAGTACTTC,-,TRBD1,TRBV18,TRBJ2-7
CASSQATQGPWGDNEQFF,TGCGCCAGCAGCCAGGCGACACAGGGTCCGTGGGGAGACAATGAGCAGTTCTTC,-,-,TRBV4-3,TRBJ2-1
CASSEGAIGMAPLHF,TGTGCCAGCAGTGAGGGGGCTATAGGGATGGCACCCCTCCACTTT,-,-,TRBV25-1,TRBJ1-6
CASSQDVGSNQPQHF,TGCGCCAGCAGCCAAGATGTCGGGAGCAATCAGCCCCAGCATTTT,-,-,TRBV4-3,TRBJ1-5
CASRAPTGVVEQYF,TGTGCCAGCAGGGCACCGACAGGGGTTGTCGAGCAGTACTTC,-,TRBD1,TRBV2,TRBJ2-7
CAWSIQGSTEAFF,TGTGCCTGGAGTATACAGGGGAGCACTGAAGCTTTCTTT,-,TRBD1,TRBV30,TRBJ1-1
CSVEWGFADTQYF,TGCAGCGTTGAGTGGGGGTTTGCAGATACGCAGTATTTT,-,-,TRBV29-1,TRBJ2-3
CASSWSGRSFNEQFF,TGTGCCAGCAGCTGGAGCGGGAGGAGCTTCAATGAGCAGTTCTTC,-,TRBD2,TRBV7-2,TRBJ2-1
CASNPGQGNQPQHF,TGTGCCAGCAATCCGGGACAGGGGAATCAGCCCCAGCATTTT,once,TRBD1,TRBV2,TRBJ1-5
CAATTGGGEQYF,TGTGCAGCGACGACAGGGGGCGGCGAGCAGTACTTC,-,TRBD1,TRBV19,TRBJ2-7
CASSQGRRTNTEAFF,TGTGCCAGCAGCCAAGGGCGGCGTACGAACACTGAAGCTTTCTTT,-,-,TRBV14,TRBJ1-1